This TCR beta chain appears in the sequencing data of a study of blood T cell repertoires in COVID-19 (dated by TCRdb to the early 2020s). Background for the entire study: Samples from collaborators originated in the United States, Italy and Spain and spanned both the acute and convalescent phases of COVID-19. The material from the prospective study consisted of cDNA or gDNA derived from T cells, B-cell-depleted T cells, or PBMCs. Subjects who had been exposed to COVID-19, were actively infected with it, or had recovered from it provided the deeply sampled blood TCRbeta repertoires that made up the dataset. The repertoires were released in a freely available public database intended as a resource for research on the immune response to SARS-CoV-2. Samples were obtained from the ongoing ImmuneRACE study (first 160 participants) and from 1,254 subjects provided by 6 global collaborators. Nearly every sample came with metadata listing a de-identified subject ID, COVID-19 status, age in years and sex. Where available, HLA class I and class II types were obtained from metadata supplied by the sample provider rather than from assay-based typing.

In the prospective study, participants were 18 to 89 years old, resided in 24 geographic areas of the United States, and were enrolled through a virtual design. Cohort assignment in the prospective study relied on participant-reported clinical history from a screening survey and a study questionnaire. Exposed participants had been in contact with someone with a PCR-confirmed or clinician-diagnosed COVID-19 case within 2 weeks of study entry. Mobile phlebotomists in the prospective study collected whole blood, serum and a nasopharyngeal or oropharyngeal swab from every participant. Over an approximately two-month period, participants in the prospective study had the option of providing additional blood draws and questionnaires. Before DNA extraction, blood samples from the prospective study were shipped at room temperature or frozen. TCRbeta CDR3 regions were amplified from genomic DNA using the immunoSEQ Assay, a bias-controlled multiplex PCR. On the study's bioinformatics: The number of nucleated cells in each sample was estimated by amplification of reference gene primers within the assay. To quantify the absolute abundance of each unique TCRbeta CDR3 rearrangement, sequence reads were collapsed and filtered. Productive Simpson clonality was computed per sample as the square root of Simpson's diversity index over productive rearrangements. Drawn from immuneACCESS, this table holds only the in-frame rearrangements with V and J called that TCRdb kept. Clones are partly lost; checked studies trace under half to an unresolved V gene and leave the rest unexplained. V, J and clone size are taken as reported in that table, and D and trimming were inferred from the DNA itself. The sample profile shows about 300,000 clones; over 85% of them were found once. The top ten clones comprise less than 3.5% of the sample.

As concerns this clone: The target of this receptor is not known. Base qualities are not at hand, and no much larger clone is one base apart.

At the junction V is shortened by 5 bases and J by 4 bases, with 15 bases in between. From a lookup of the germline V gene, CDR1 and CDR2 are MNHEY and SVGAGI. The CDR3 starts with the cysteine, ends with the phenylalanine, and has 14 residues. Of all the DNA, just the CDR3 is kept, 42 bases in frame from base 1. General study outcomes and caveats: The quantity of clinical and demographic metadata differed by source and by participant and was supplied without curation.

This clonotype originated in a woman aged 50 to 65 who had been exposed to COVID-19. Rearrangement joined TRBV6-5 to TRBJ2-7; TRBD2 is a weak D gene call, 7 bases matching. The sample was PBMCs or T cells enriched from blood (not recorded which). The CDR3 is CASSPRGGDYEQYF. The nucleotides read TGTGCCAGCAGTCCCCGCGGGGGCGATTACGAGCAGTACTTC.